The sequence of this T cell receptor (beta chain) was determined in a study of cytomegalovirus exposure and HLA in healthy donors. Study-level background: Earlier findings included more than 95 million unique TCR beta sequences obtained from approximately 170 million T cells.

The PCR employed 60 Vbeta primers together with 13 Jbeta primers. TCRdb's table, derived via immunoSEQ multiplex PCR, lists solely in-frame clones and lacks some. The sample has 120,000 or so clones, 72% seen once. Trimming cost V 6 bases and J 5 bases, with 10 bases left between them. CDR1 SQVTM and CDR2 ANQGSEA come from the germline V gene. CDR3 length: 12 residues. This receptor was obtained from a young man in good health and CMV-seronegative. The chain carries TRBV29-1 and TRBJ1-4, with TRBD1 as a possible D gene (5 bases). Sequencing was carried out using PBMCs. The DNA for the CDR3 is TGCAGCGTGACAGAATTCAATGAAAAACTGTTTTTT. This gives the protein CSVTEFNEKLFF.